This T cell receptor (beta chain) was profiled in a study of cytomegalovirus exposure and HLA in healthy donors. Primers included in the PCR were 60 Vbeta and 13 Jbeta primers. This table comes from immunoSEQ multiplex PCR, and its TCRdb copy is limited to in-frame clones, with some not included. This sample has approximately 130,000 clones; about 77% occur once, and the top ten carry approximately 1.2%. CDR3 length: 17 residues. J lost 5 bases, V lost 2 bases, and 10 bases had no gene match. Germline V gene data show CDR1 as MDHEN and CDR2 as SYDVKM. Sequencing was done on a sample of PBMCs. The chain couples TRBV28 to TRBJ2-5, with 11 bases lining up with TRBD1. This TCR was recovered from a man aged 45-60 years in good health and CMV-seronegative. Here the CDR3 DNA reads TGTGCCAGCAGTTTAGATGGTGGGACAGGGGGGCGGGAGACCCAGTACTTC. It encodes CASSLDGGTGGRETQYF.